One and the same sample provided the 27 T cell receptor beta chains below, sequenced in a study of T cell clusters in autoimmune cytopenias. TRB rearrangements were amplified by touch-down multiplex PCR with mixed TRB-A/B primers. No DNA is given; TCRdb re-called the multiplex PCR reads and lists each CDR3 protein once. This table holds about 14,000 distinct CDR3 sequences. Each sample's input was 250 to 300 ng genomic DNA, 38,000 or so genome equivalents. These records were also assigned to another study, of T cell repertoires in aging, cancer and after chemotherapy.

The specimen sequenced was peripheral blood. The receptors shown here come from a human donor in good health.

The CDR3 sequence is CASSPTGGGTQYF. The genes are TRBV27 and TRBJ2-5. Germline lookup yields CDR1 MNHEY and CDR2 SMNVEV (reference sequence). This CDR3 is 13 amino acids long.

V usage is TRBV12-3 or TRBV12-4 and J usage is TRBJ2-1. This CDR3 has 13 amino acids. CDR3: CASSLFSYNEQFF.

CDR3 in amino acids: CASSYGETYEQYF. The V gene is TRBV6-5, the J gene TRBJ2-7; the TRBD2 assignment by TCRdb is unverifiable without DNA. Germline loops: CDR1 MNHEY, CDR2 SVGAGI. The CDR3 contains 13 residues.

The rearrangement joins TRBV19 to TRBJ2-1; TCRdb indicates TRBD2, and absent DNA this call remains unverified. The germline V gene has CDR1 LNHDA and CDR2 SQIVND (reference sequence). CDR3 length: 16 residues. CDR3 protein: CASSPQGAGRAGEQFF. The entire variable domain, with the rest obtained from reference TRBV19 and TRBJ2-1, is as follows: DGGITQSPKYLFRKEGQNVTLSCEQNLNHDAMYWYRQDPGQGLRLIYYSQIVNDFQKGDIAEGYSVSREKKESFPLTVTSAQKNPTAFYLCASSPQGAGRAGEQFFGPGTRLTVL.

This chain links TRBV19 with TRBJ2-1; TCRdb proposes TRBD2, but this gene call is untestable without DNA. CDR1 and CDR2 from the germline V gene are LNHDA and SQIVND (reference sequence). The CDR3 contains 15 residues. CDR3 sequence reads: CASSPDRGGITEQFF.

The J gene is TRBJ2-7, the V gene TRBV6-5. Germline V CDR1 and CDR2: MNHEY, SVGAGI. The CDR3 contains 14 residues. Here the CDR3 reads CASSSRSGPYEQYF.

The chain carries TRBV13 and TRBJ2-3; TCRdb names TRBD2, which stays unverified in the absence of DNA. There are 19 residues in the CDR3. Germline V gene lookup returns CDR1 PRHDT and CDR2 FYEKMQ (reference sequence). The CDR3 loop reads CASSFTPGLAGGHTDTQYF.

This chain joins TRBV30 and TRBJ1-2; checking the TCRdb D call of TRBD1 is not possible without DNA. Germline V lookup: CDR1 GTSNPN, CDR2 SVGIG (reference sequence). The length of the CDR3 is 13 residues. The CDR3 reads CAWIRGGPSGYTF.

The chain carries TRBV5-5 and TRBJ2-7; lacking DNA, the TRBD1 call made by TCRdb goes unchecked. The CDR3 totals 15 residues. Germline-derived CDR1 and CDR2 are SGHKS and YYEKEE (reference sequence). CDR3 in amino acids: CASSWPFGQAYEQYF.

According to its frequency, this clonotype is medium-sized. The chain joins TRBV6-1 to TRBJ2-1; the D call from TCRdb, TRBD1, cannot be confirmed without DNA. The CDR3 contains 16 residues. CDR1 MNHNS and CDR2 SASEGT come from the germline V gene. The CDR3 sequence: CASNQHGGSGDNEQFF.

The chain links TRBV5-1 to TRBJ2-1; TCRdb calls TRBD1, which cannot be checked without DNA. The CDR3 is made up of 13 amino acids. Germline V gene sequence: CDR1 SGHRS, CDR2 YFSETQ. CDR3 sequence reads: CASSVHRANEQFF.

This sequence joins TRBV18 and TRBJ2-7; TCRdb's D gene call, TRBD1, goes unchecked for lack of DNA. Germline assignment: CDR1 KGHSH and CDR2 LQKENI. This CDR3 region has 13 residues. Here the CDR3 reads CASSLVPGDEQYF.

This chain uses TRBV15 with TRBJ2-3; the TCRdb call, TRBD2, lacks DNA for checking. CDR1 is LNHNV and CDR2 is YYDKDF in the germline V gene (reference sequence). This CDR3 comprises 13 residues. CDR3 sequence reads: CAIRTSGTDTQYF.

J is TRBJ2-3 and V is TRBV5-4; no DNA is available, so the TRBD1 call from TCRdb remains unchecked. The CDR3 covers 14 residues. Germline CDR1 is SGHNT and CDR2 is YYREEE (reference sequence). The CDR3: CASSPSGGADTQYF.

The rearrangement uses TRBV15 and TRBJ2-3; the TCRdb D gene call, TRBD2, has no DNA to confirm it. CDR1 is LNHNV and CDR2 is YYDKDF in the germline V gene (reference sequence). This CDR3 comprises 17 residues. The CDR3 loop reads CATSKPILAGAEDTQYF.

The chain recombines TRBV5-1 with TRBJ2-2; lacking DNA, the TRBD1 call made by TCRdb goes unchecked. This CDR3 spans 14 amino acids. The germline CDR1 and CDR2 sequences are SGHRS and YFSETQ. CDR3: CASSLGTGAGELFF.

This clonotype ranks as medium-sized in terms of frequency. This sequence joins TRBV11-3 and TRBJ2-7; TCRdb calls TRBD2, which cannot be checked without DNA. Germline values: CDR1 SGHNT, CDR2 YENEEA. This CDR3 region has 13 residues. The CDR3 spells CASSGEPPYEQYF.

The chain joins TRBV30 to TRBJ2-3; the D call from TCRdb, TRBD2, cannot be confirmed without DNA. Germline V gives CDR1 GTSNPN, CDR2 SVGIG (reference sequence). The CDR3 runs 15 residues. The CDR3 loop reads CAWSGLAGGVARLYF.

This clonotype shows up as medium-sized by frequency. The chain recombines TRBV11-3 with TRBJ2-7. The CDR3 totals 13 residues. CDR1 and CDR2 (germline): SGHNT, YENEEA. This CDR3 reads CASSLRGSYEQYF.

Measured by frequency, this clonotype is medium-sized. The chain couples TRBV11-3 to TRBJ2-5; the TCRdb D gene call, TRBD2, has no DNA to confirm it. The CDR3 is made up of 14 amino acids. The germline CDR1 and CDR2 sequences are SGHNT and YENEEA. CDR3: CASSLRGLRETQYF.

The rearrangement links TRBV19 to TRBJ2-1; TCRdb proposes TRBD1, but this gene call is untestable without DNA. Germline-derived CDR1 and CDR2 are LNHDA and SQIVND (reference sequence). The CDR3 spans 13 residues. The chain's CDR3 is CASTPLVGSEQFF.

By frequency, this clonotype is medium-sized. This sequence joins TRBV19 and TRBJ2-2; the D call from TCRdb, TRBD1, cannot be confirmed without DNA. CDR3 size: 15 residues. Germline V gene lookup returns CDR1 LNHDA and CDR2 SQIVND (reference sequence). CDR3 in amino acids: CASSIGAGDTGELFF.

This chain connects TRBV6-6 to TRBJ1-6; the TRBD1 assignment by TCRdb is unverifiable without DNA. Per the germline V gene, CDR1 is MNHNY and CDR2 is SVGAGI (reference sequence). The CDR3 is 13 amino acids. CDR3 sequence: CASGTGYNSPLHF.

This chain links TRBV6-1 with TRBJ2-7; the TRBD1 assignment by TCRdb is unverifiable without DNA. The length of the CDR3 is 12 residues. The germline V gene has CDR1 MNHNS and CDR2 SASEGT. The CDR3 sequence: CASSFDSYEQYF.

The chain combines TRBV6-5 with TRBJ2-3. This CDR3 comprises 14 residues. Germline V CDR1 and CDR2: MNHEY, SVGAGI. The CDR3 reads CASSYPERLDTQYF.

The CDR3 loop is CASSFPRGEETQYF. The chain has TRBV5-6 and TRBJ2-5; lacking DNA, the TRBD1 call made by TCRdb goes unchecked. In germline, CDR1 is SGHDT, CDR2 YYEEEE. This CDR3 contains 14 residues.

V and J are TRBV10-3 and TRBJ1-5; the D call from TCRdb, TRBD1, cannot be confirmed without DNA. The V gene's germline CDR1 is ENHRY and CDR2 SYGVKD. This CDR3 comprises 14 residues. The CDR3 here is CASRDTDQNQPQHF.